The T cell receptor (beta chain) described here comes from a study of T cell repertoires in cytomegalovirus infection. Overall study context: Public TCR beta signatures provided an indication of both CMV infection and a matching HLA type.

TCRdb independently ran MiXCR on the reads; one entry per CDR3 protein. Among 100,000 to 150,000 distinct CDR3 sequences listed, about 10% were seen once. CDR1 and CDR2 (germline): MNHNY, SVGAGI (reference sequence). Trimming cost V 0 bases and J 6 bases, with 8 bases left between them. The CDR3 loop spans 13 amino acids. Study-level results: The study identified carriers of CMV plus the relevant HLA from cumulative public TCR beta family frequency. Ex vivo, HLA-C-restricted CMV-specific TCR beta clonotypes prevailed over the rest of the response.

This clonotype appeared many times. Its specificity is unknown. The V and J genes are TRBV6-6 and TRBJ2-5; the D gene is possibly TRBD2 (5 bases). The sequence was collected from a human donor in good health (CMV status not recorded). Some clones in this sample may be carry-over from other donors' samples. The sequenced sample was PBMCs. The CDR3 loop reads CASSYSWEQTQYF. As DNA, the CDR3 is TGTGCCAGCAGTTACTCTTGGGAGCAGACCCAGTACTTC.